The sequence of this T cell receptor beta chain was determined in a study of cytomegalovirus exposure and HLA in healthy donors. Study observations and caveats: Being productive about 87% or about 30% of the time was typical of most TCR beta V segments in an earlier analysis. Most likely, a cluster of highly shared sequence variants arose as a sequencing artifact.

Everyone who donated was a healthy bone marrow donor. This CDR3 contains 16 residues. CDR1 and CDR2 from the germline V gene are MGHDK and SYGVNS. After removal of 7 bases from V and 3 bases from J, the junction contained 7 bases not matched to a gene. In its sample, this clone was seen a few times. Antigen specificity is unknown. Use of 60 Vbeta and 13 Jbeta primers characterized the PCR. Some clones are missing from TCRdb's copy, which holds only in-frame ones; the method was immunoSEQ multiplex PCR. The sample contains 120,000 or so clones, around 88% of which appear only once. The genes are TRBV25-1 and TRBJ2-3; 13 bases map to TRBD2. The sample taken for sequencing was PBMCs. The sequence was obtained from a man aged 35 to 55 in good health and CMV-seronegative. For the CDR3, the DNA is TGTGCCAGCACCGGACTAGCGGGGGCAGCGACAGATACGCAGTATTTT. Translation gives CASTGLAGAATDTQYF.